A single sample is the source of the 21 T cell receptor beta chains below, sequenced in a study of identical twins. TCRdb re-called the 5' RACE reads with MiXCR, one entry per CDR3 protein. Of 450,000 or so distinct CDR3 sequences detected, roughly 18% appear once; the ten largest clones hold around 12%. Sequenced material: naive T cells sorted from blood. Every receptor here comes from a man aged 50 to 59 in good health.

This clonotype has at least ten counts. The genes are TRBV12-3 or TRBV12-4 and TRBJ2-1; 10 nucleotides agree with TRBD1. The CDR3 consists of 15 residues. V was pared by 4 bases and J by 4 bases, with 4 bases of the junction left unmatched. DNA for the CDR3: TGTGCCAGCAGTTCTCCGGGACAGGGGTACAATGAGCAGTTCTTC. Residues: CASSSPGQGYNEQFF.

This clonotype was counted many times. CDR3 in amino acids: CASSEAPGRDEQFF. For the CDR3, the DNA is TGTGCCAGCAGTGAAGCCCCCGGGAGGGATGAGCAGTTCTTC. V and J are TRBV6-1 and TRBJ2-1; 8 bases are a match to TRBD2. Trimming took 0 bases from V and 8 from J; bases not matched to a gene: 3. CDR1 is MNHNS, CDR2 SASEGT, per germline. CDR3 length: 14 residues.

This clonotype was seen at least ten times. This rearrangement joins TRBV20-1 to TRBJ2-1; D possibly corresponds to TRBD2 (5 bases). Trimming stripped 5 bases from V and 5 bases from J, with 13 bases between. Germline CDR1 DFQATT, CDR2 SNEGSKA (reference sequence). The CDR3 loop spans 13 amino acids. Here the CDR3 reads CSAGLHSDNEQFF. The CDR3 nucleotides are TGCAGTGCTGGACTCCACAGCGACAATGAGCAGTTCTTC.

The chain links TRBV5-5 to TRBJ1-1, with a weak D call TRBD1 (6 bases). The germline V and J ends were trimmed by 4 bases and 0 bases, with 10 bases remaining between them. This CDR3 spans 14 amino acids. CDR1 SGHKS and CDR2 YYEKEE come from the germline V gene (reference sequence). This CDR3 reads CASSRTEMNTEAFF. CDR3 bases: TGTGCCAGCAGCAGGACAGAGATGAACACTGAAGCTTTCTTT.

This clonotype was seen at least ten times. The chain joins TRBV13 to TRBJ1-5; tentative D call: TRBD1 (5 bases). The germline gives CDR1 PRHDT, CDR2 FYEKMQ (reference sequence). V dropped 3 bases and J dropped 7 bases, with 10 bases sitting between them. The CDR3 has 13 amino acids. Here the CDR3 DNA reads TGTGCCAGCAGCTTGGGCTGGGGGCAGCCCCAGCATTTT. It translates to CASSLGWGQPQHF.

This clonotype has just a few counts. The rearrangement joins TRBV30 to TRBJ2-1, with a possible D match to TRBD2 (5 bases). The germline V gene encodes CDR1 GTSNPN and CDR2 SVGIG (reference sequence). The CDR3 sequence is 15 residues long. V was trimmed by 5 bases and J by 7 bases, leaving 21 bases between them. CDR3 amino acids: CAWGEWRAVSNEQFF. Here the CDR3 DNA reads TGTGCCTGGGGTGAGTGGCGGGCAGTATCGAATGAGCAGTTCTTC.

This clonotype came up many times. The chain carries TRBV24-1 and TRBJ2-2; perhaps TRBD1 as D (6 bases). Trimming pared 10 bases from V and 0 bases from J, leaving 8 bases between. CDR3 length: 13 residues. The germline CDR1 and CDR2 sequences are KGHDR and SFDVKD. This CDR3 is CATKGANTGELFF. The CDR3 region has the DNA TGTGCCACGAAGGGGGCGAACACCGGGGAGCTGTTTTTT.

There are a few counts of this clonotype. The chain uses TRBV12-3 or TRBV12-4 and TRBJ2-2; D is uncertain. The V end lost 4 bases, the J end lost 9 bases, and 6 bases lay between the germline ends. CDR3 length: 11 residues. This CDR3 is CASSSLWELFF. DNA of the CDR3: TGTGCCAGCAGTTCGCTCTGGGAGCTGTTTTTT.

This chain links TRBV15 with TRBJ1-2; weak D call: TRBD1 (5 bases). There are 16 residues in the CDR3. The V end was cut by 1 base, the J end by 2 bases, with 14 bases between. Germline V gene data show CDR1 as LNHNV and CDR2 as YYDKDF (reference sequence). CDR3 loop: CATSRGAREGNYGYTF. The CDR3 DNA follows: TGTGCCACCAGCAGAGGAGCCCGGGAGGGGAACTATGGCTACACCTTC.

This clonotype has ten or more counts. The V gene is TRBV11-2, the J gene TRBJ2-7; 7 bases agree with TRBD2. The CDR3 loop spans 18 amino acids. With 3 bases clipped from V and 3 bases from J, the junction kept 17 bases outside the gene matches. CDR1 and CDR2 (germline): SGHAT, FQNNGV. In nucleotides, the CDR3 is TGTGCCAGCAGCTTCCGAACTGGGGGTCTAGCGGCAATCTACGAGCAGTACTTC. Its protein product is CASSFRTGGLAAIYEQYF.

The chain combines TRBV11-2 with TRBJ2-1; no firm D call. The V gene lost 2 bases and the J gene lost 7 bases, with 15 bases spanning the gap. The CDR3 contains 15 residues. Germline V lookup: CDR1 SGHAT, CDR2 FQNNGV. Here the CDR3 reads CASSLRALGGNEQFF. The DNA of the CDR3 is TGTGCCAGCAGCTTAAGGGCCCTAGGTGGTAATGAGCAGTTCTTC.

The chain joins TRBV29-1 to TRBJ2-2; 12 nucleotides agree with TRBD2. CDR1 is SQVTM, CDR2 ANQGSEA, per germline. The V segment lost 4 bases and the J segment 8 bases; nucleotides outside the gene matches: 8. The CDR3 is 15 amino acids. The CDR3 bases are TGCAGCGTTGGGTACCGACTAGCGGGAGAAGGGGAGCTGTTTTTT. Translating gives CSVGYRLAGEGELFF.

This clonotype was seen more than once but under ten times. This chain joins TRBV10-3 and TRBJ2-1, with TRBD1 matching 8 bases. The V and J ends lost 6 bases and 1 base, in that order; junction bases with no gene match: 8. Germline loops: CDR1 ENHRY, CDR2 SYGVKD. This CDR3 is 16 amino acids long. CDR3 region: CAISGVWTGSYNEQFF. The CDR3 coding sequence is TGTGCCATCAGCGGGGTGTGGACAGGGTCCTACAATGAGCAGTTCTTC.

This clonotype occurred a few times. The CDR3, as DNA: TGCGCCAGCAGCTTGGCGAGGACTAGCACAGATACGCAGTATTTT. This translates into CASSLARTSTDTQYF. The chain employs TRBV5-1 and TRBJ2-3; tentatively, D is TRBD2 (5 bases). Germline V CDR1 and CDR2: SGHRS, YFSETQ. The CDR3 length is 15 residues. The V and J ends lost 0 bases and 0 bases respectively, with 8 bases between them.

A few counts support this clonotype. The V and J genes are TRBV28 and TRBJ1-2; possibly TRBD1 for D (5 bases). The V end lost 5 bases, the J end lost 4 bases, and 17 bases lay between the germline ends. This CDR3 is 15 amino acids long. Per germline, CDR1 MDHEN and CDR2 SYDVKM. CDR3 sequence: CASSLFTPGSYGYTF. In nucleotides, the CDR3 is TGTGCCAGCAGTCTTTTTACCCCAGGGTCCTATGGCTACACCTTC.

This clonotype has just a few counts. In DNA form, the CDR3 reads TGTGCCAGCAGAGCCGGGACTAGCGGGAGTTATGGGGATACGCAGTATTTT. Encoded protein: CASRAGTSGSYGDTQYF. The chain employs TRBV12-3 or TRBV12-4 and TRBJ2-3; 14 nucleotides match TRBD2. V lost 6 bases to trimming and J lost 6 bases; unmatched junction nucleotides: 11. There are 17 residues in the CDR3.

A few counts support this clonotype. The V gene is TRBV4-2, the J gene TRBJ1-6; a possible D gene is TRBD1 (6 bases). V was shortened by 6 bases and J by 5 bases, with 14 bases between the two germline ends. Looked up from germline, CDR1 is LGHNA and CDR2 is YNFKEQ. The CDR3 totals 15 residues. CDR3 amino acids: CASRDGDNNNSPLHF. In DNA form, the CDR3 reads TGTGCCAGCAGGGATGGGGACAACAATAATTCACCCCTCCACTTT.

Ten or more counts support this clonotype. Here the CDR3 reads CASSSVETQYF. CDR3 coding DNA: TGTGCCAGCAGTTCCGTAGAGACCCAGTACTTC. This rearrangement joins TRBV28 to TRBJ2-5; D gene uncertain. The CDR3 length is 11 residues. The V gene's germline CDR1 is MDHEN and CDR2 SYDVKM. Trimming shortened V by 4 bases and J by 4 bases, and 4 bases separated the two germline ends.

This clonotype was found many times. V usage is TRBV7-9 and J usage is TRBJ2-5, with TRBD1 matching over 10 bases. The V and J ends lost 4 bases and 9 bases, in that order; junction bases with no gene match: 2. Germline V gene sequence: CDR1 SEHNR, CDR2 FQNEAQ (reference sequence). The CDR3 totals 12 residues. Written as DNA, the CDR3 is TGTGCCAGCAGCTGGACAGGGGGGTCCCAGTACTTC. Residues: CASSWTGGSQYF.

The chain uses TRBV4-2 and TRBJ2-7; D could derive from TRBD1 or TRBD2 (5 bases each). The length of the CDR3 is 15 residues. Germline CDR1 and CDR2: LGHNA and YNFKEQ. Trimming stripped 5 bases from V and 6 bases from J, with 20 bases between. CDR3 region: CASSLPGPPVLEQYF. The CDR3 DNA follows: TGTGCCAGCAGCTTGCCGGGACCCCCTGTCCTCGAGCAGTACTTC.

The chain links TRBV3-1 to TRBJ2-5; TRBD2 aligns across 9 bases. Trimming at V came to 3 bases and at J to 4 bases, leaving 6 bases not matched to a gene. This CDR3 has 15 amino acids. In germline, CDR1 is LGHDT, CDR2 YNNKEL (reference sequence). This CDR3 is CASSQGAGGAETQYF. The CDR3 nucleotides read TGTGCCAGCAGCCAGGGAGCGGGAGGAGCAGAGACCCAGTACTTC.